This passage covers 30 T cell receptor beta chains from one sample sequenced in a study of PD-1 blockade in classical Hodgkin lymphoma. Sample time point: newly diagnosed, previously untreated cHL patient sample. From thawed PBMCs, CD4+ T cells were purified using magnetic negative selection. TCRdb keeps only in-frame clones here, not all; method: immunoSEQ multiplex PCR. The profile shows about 36,000 clones, 75% to 90% of them singletons. Sample: CD4+ T cells from blood. The receptors originated from a human donor with classical Hodgkin lymphoma.

This clone appeared a single time. The genes are TRBV5-1 and TRBJ2-2, with D perhaps TRBD1 (6 bases). Deletions cut 3 bases from V and 2 bases from J, with 11 bases between. CDR1 is SGHRS, CDR2 YFSETQ, per germline. The CDR3 contains 15 residues. The CDR3 here is CASSSGTTNTGELFF. In nucleotides, the CDR3 is TGCGCCAGCAGCTCCGGGACAACTAACACCGGGGAGCTGTTTTTT.

CDR3 nucleotide sequence: TGTGCCAGCTCACCAAAGACCCCCACAGATACGCAGTATTTT. It is translated as CASSPKTPTDTQYF. V gene TRBV18 combines with J gene TRBJ2-3, with no clear D. Trimming removed 2 bases from V and 2 bases from J, with 8 bases in between. Germline CDR1 KGHSH, CDR2 LQKENI. This CDR3 is built from 14 residues.

This chain links TRBV7-8 with TRBJ1-3; D unresolved. This CDR3 spans 12 amino acids. The germline gives CDR1 SGHVS, CDR2 FQNEAQ. Between the trimmed V and J ends, which lost 4 bases and 2 bases, there was a span of 3 bases. The CDR3 sequence is CASSSAGNTIYF. The CDR3 bases are TGTGCCAGCAGCTCCGCTGGAAACACCATATATTTT.

The chain combines TRBV28 with TRBJ1-2; no clear D. The CDR3 runs 13 residues. In germline, CDR1 is MDHEN, CDR2 SYDVKM. Trimming left V 2 bases short and J 6 bases short, with 10 bases between. The CDR3 sequence: CASSLSQLDGYTF. In DNA form, the CDR3 reads TGTGCCAGCAGTTTAAGTCAGCTTGATGGCTACACCTTC.

This clone was seen only once. The gene calls are TRBV28 and TRBJ1-1; D not certain. Germline values: CDR1 MDHEN, CDR2 SYDVKM. Trimming left V 1 base short and J 3 bases short, with 9 bases between. The CDR3 has 14 residues. The CDR3 reads CASSLLVGDTEAFF. The CDR3 DNA follows: TGTGCCAGCAGTTTATTGGTTGGTGACACTGAAGCTTTCTTT.

Here the CDR3 DNA reads TGTGCCAGCAGCTTAGCAGGCGCCCAGCCCCAGCATTTT. Translating gives CASSLAGAQPQHF. The rearrangement joins TRBV7-2 to TRBJ1-5; no reliable D call. V lost 0 bases to trimming and J lost 7 bases, with 7 bases between them. CDR1 is SGHTA, CDR2 FQGNSA, per germline. This CDR3 is built from 13 residues.

V is TRBV19 and J is TRBJ1-3, with D possibly TRBD1 on 6 matching bases. V lost 5 bases to trimming and J lost 0 bases, with 14 bases between them. The CDR3 totals 16 residues. From germline, CDR1 is LNHDA and CDR2 SQIVND (reference sequence). This CDR3 reads CASSPLTGTSGNTIYF. CDR3 in DNA: TGTGCCAGTAGTCCCTTAACAGGGACCTCTGGAAACACCATATATTTT.

The chain links TRBV29-1 to TRBJ1-1; weak D call: TRBD1 (6 bases). In germline, CDR1 is SQVTM, CDR2 ANQGSEA. With 6 bases removed from V and 1 base from J, the gap between germline ends came to 9 bases. This CDR3 has 12 amino acids. CDR3 DNA sequence: TGCAGCGTACAGGGTTGGAACACTGAAGCTTTCTTT. Encoded protein: CSVQGWNTEAFF.

The chain joins TRBV28 to TRBJ2-3; the D gene is possibly TRBD2 (7 bases). The V and J ends lost 5 bases and 6 bases respectively, with 15 bases between them. Germline CDR1 is MDHEN and CDR2 is SYDVKM. The CDR3 loop spans 14 amino acids. The chain's CDR3 is CASSRGGVGDTQYF. CDR3 in DNA: TGTGCCAGCAGTCGAGGGGGGGTAGGGGATACGCAGTATTTT.

J is TRBJ2-7 and V is TRBV15; TRBD2 agrees at 8 bases. J lost 4 bases, V lost 3 bases, and 5 bases had no gene match. The CDR3 sequence is 14 residues long. CDR1 LNHNV and CDR2 YYDKDF come from the germline V gene (reference sequence). CDR3 sequence (DNA): TGTGCCACCAGCAGGCTCGGCGGGAGGTACGAGCAGTACTTC. Amino acid sequence: CATSRLGGRYEQYF.

The chain employs TRBV6-1 and TRBJ1-5; TRBD1 aligns across 7 bases. The germline V gene has CDR1 MNHNS and CDR2 SASEGT. Germline trimming cut 4 bases from V and 7 bases from J; bases unmatched to any gene: 10. The CDR3 consists of 15 residues. The DNA for the CDR3 is TGTGCCAGCAGTGCCCAACAGGGGCGTGGGCAGCCCCAGCATTTT. Translation: CASSAQQGRGQPQHF.

V and J are TRBV28 and TRBJ1-2; the D gene is possibly TRBD1 (5 bases). The CDR3 runs 12 residues. Between the trimmed V and J ends, which lost 7 bases and 2 bases, there was a span of 8 bases. Germline V CDR1 and CDR2: MDHEN, SYDVKM. CDR3 sequence reads: CASKAGNYGYTF. The CDR3 region has the DNA TGTGCCAGCAAAGCAGGGAACTATGGCTACACCTTC.

The chain combines TRBV6-1 with TRBJ1-1, with D unclear. Germline CDR1 MNHNS, CDR2 SASEGT. The CDR3 totals 14 residues. The V and J ends lost 7 bases and 1 base respectively, with 13 bases between them. In DNA, the CDR3 is TGTGCCAGCACCATCGACCAAGGGAACACTGAAGCTTTCTTT. Residues: CASTIDQGNTEAFF.

The rearrangement joins TRBV19 to TRBJ1-5, with D hard to call. Trimming took off 3 bases at V and 0 bases at J, with 21 bases between the two ends. The CDR3 contains 19 residues. The germline CDR1 and CDR2 sequences are LNHDA and SQIVND (reference sequence). This CDR3 is CASSIRTRSRIYSNQPQHF. CDR3 nucleotides: TGTGCCAGTAGTATTCGGACGAGATCTCGGATTTATAGCAATCAGCCCCAGCATTTT.

The CDR3 sequence is CASSPPRGAGETQYF. CDR3 nucleotides: TGTGCCAGCAGCCCACCGCGGGGGGCGGGTGAGACCCAGTACTTC. The chain combines TRBV7-2 with TRBJ2-5; 8 bases are shared with TRBD2. The length of the CDR3 is 15 residues. CDR1 SGHTA and CDR2 FQGNSA come from the germline V gene. The junction had 10 bases not matched to a gene; V was cut back by 5 bases and J by 5 bases.

The CDR3 region is CASSETLRGGSTDTQYF. CDR3 coding DNA: TGTGCCAGCAGTGAAACCCTCCGGGGGGGGAGCACAGATACGCAGTATTTT. J is TRBJ2-3 and V is TRBV2, with 8 bases that match TRBD2. The V gene end was trimmed by 2 bases and the J gene end by 0 bases; junction bases not matched to a gene: 7. Germline V gene data show CDR1 as SNHLY and CDR2 as FYNNEI. The CDR3 is 17 residues long.

This chain links TRBV5-4 with TRBJ2-5; 9 nucleotides agree with TRBD2. Germline trimming cut 3 bases from V and 1 base from J; bases unmatched to any gene: 4. This CDR3 contains 15 residues. In germline, CDR1 is SGHNT, CDR2 YYREEE (reference sequence). The CDR3 region has the DNA TGTGCCAGCAGCTCTCCGGGACTAGCCCAAGAGACCCAGTACTTC. Its translation is CASSSPGLAQETQYF.

This clone has just one count. The V gene is TRBV7-8, the J gene TRBJ1-5; D is possibly TRBD1 (6 bases). The CDR3 consists of 15 residues. Germline V gives CDR1 SGHVS, CDR2 FQNEAQ. Trimming cost V 0 bases and J 6 bases, with 12 bases left between them. CDR3 DNA: TGTGCCAGCAGCTTAGCCCCCCCAGGGGTTCAGCCCCAGCATTTT. Translated, it gives CASSLAPPGVQPQHF.

The count of this clone is one. The chain employs TRBV6-1 and TRBJ2-2; 9 nucleotides agree with TRBD1. After removal of 7 bases from V and 4 bases from J, the junction contained 4 bases not matched to a gene. CDR3 length equals 14 residues. Germline V lookup: CDR1 MNHNS, CDR2 SASEGT. The CDR3 sequence is CASKGQGSTGELFF. Written as DNA, the CDR3 is TGTGCCAGCAAGGGACAGGGATCCACCGGGGAGCTGTTTTTT.

V and J are TRBV20-1 and TRBJ2-7, with D possibly being TRBD2 (5 bases). The CDR3 is 11 amino acids. Germline CDR1 DFQATT, CDR2 SNEGSKA (reference sequence). The V end lost 5 bases, the J end lost 1 base, and 6 bases lay between the germline ends. The CDR3, as DNA: TGCAGTGCTCGACTATCCTACGAGCAGTACTTC. It encodes CSARLSYEQYF.

The chain links TRBV6-5 to TRBJ1-5; no definite D call. This CDR3 has 13 residues. V was trimmed by 5 bases and J by 2 bases, leaving 7 bases between them. Germline V gene data show CDR1 as MNHEY and CDR2 as SVGAGI. This CDR3 reads CASSTVGNQPQHF. The CDR3 region has the DNA TGTGCCAGCAGTACAGTGGGCAATCAGCCCCAGCATTTT.

The rearrangement links TRBV5-1 to TRBJ1-1; 7 positions agree with TRBD1. V trimming: 4 bases; J trimming: 4 bases; junction bases outside the gene matches: 7. This CDR3 comprises 14 residues. The germline V gene encodes CDR1 SGHRS and CDR2 YFSETQ. CDR3 sequence: CASSRGDSVTEAFF. In nucleotides, the CDR3 is TGCGCCAGCAGCAGAGGGGACAGTGTCACTGAAGCTTTCTTT.

This clone was observed a few times. V gene TRBV13 combines with J gene TRBJ1-6; 7 bases line up with TRBD1. Per the germline V gene, CDR1 is PRHDT and CDR2 is FYEKMQ (reference sequence). This CDR3 is built from 14 residues. V gave up 8 bases and J gave up 7 bases; unmatched junction bases: 8. CDR3 sequence reads: CASGRGFRNSPLHF. The CDR3 DNA sequence: TGTGCCAGCGGCAGGGGGTTTAGGAATTCACCCCTCCACTTT.

This chain links TRBV6-5 with TRBJ1-4, with D maybe TRBD1 (5 bases). Germline V gene data show CDR1 as MNHEY and CDR2 as SVGAGI. V was pared by 6 bases and J by 10 bases, with 21 bases between. The length of the CDR3 is 15 residues. The CDR3 region is CASRSLGRDTAKLFF. The CDR3, as DNA: TGTGCCAGCAGGTCCCTGGGGCGGGATACGGCAAAACTGTTTTTT.

The V and J genes are TRBV6-5 and TRBJ1-5, with D perhaps TRBD1 (5 bases). This CDR3 region has 13 residues. The V end lost 2 bases, the J end lost 6 bases, and 8 bases lay between the germline ends. Germline values: CDR1 MNHEY, CDR2 SVGAGI. The CDR3 DNA is TGTGCCAGCAGTTACAGGGGTCTTCAGCCCCAGCATTTT. Amino acids: CASSYRGLQPQHF.

This chain connects TRBV5-1 to TRBJ1-5, with a tentative D call TRBD1 (5 bases). CDR1 is SGHRS and CDR2 is YFSETQ in the germline V gene. V was shortened by 5 bases and J by 4 bases, with 10 bases between the two germline ends. The CDR3 covers 13 residues. The CDR3 spells CASREGDNQPQHF. CDR3 nucleotides: TGCGCCAGCAGAGAAGGGGATAATCAGCCCCAGCATTTT. Combining the CDR3 with reference TRBV5-1 and TRBJ1-5 gives the whole variable domain KAGVTQTPRYLIKTRGQQVTLSCSPISGHRSVSWYQQTPGQGLQFLFEYFSETQRNKGNFPGRFSGRQFSNSRSEMNVSTLELGDSALYLCASREGDNQPQHFGDGTRLSIL.

The V and J genes are TRBV5-1 and TRBJ2-5; TRBD2 matches 7 bases. CDR3 length: 16 residues. Germline CDR1 reads SGHRS; CDR2 reads YFSETQ. J was trimmed by 0 bases and V by 1 base; bases with no gene match: 6. CDR3 loop: CASSLLLAGYQETQYF. DNA of the CDR3: TGCGCCAGCAGCTTGTTATTAGCGGGCTACCAAGAGACCCAGTACTTC.

This clone was counted only a few times. This chain uses TRBV20-1 with TRBJ1-2, with D uncertain. Trimming shortened V by 0 bases and J by 4 bases, and 3 bases separated the two germline ends. Looked up from germline, CDR1 is DFQATT and CDR2 is SNEGSKA (reference sequence). This CDR3 is 11 amino acids long. CDR3 in amino acids: CSAREGYGYTF. The CDR3 coding sequence is TGCAGTGCTAGAGAGGGCTATGGCTACACCTTC.

V and J are TRBV7-2 and TRBJ1-3; D remains unclear. Germline-derived CDR1 and CDR2 are SGHTA and FQGNSA. There are 16 residues in the CDR3. The V and J ends lost 0 bases and 0 bases respectively, with 9 bases between them. The CDR3 DNA follows: TGTGCCAGCAGCTTAGCTCCCTTGGGCTCTGGAAACACCATATATTTT. Translated: CASSLAPLGSGNTIYF.

This sequence joins TRBV4-2 and TRBJ1-4; D remains ambiguous. CDR1 is LGHNA, CDR2 YNFKEQ, per germline. The CDR3 extends over 13 amino acids. Trimming took 0 bases from V and 13 from J, leaving 12 bases between them. The CDR3 loop is CASSQEGIQRLFF. The CDR3 nucleotides read TGTGCCAGCAGCCAAGAAGGGATTCAGAGACTGTTTTTT.